The 30 T cell receptor beta chains given below trace back to one sample, sequenced in a study of blood T cell repertoires in COVID-19. Only in-frame clones appear in the TCRdb table, and some are missing; sequencing was by immunoSEQ multiplex PCR. Of approximately 190,000 clones in the sample, roughly 89% were seen once. Sample: PBMCs or T cells enriched from blood (not recorded which). All receptors come from a woman under 40 who had been exposed to COVID-19.

This clone turned up a few times. This chain links TRBV5-1 with TRBJ1-1; D perhaps matches TRBD1 (5 bases). Trimming removed 10 bases at V and 7 bases at J, with 17 bases between. This CDR3 has 12 residues. Germline V gene sequence: CDR1 SGHRS, CDR2 YFSETQ. The CDR3 here is CASGGEANEAFF. In DNA form, the CDR3 reads TGCGCCTCCGGAGGGGAGGCAAATGAAGCTTTCTTT.

V gene TRBV5-6 combines with J gene TRBJ1-1; 9 nucleotides match TRBD1. The CDR3 is made up of 14 amino acids. V lost 3 bases and J lost 3; bases outside the gene matches: 3. The germline CDR1 and CDR2 sequences are SGHDT and YYEEEE. The CDR3 region has the DNA TGTGCCAGCAGCTACAGGACAGGGGACACTGAAGCTTTCTTT. Residues: CASSYRTGDTEAFF.

This chain connects TRBV7-9 to TRBJ1-1, with 7 bases matching TRBD1. This CDR3 is 13 amino acids long. V dropped 7 bases and J dropped 5; count of bases not matched to a gene: 7. The germline V gene encodes CDR1 SEHNR and CDR2 FQNEAQ (reference sequence). The CDR3 DNA is TGTGCCAGCAAAGGACAGGCCGGAACTGAAGCTTTCTTT. Translated, it gives CASKGQAGTEAFF.

This chain connects TRBV5-6 to TRBJ1-1; 9 bases are shared with TRBD1. Germline assignment: CDR1 SGHDT and CDR2 YYEEEE. Trimming at V came to 3 bases and at J to 5 bases, leaving 8 bases not matched to a gene. This CDR3 has 15 amino acids. The CDR3 DNA sequence: TGTGCCAGCAGCTGGCCGACAGGGGGTTTTACTGAAGCTTTCTTT. It encodes CASSWPTGGFTEAFF.

The V call is TRBV5-1, the J call TRBJ1-4; perhaps TRBD1 as D (6 bases). V lost 4 bases and J lost 4, with 14 bases in between. Per the germline V gene, CDR1 is SGHRS and CDR2 is YFSETQ. The CDR3 contains 15 residues. This CDR3 reads CASSPGQRINEKLFF. CDR3 bases: TGCGCCAGCAGCCCCGGACAGCGGATTAATGAAAAACTGTTTTTT.

The V gene is TRBV19, the J gene TRBJ2-1; TRBD1 matches 7 bases. Unmatched junction bases numbered 5, after V lost 6 bases and J lost 3 bases. The CDR3 has 14 residues. Germline V gene lookup returns CDR1 LNHDA and CDR2 SQIVND (reference sequence). In DNA, the CDR3 is TGTGCCAGTAGGACGACAGGGAGCTACAATGAGCAGTTCTTC. Amino acid sequence: CASRTTGSYNEQFF.

This chain joins TRBV7-2 and TRBJ1-2, with D possibly TRBD1 on 6 matching bases. V was trimmed by 3 bases and J by 7 bases, leaving 12 bases between them. Germline loops: CDR1 SGHTA, CDR2 FQGNSA. The CDR3 sequence is 13 residues long. The chain's CDR3 is CASSLNRVPGYTF. As DNA, the CDR3 is TGTGCCAGCAGCTTGAACAGGGTCCCTGGCTACACCTTC.

This chain connects TRBV18 to TRBJ2-5; D is perhaps TRBD1 (5 bases). V was pared by 0 bases and J by 4 bases, with 12 bases between. CDR1 KGHSH and CDR2 LQKENI come from the germline V gene. The CDR3 runs to 15 residues. The CDR3 DNA reads as TGTGCCAGCTCACCACCGCGGACACCCGGAGAGACCCAGTACTTC. Translated, it gives CASSPPRTPGETQYF. The full variable domain, with the rest looked up from reference TRBV18 and TRBJ2-5, is NAGVMQNPRHLVRRRGQEARLRCSPMKGHSHVYWYRQLPEEGLKFMVYLQKENIIDESGMPKERFSAEFPKEGPSILRIQQVVRGDSAAYFCASSPPRTPGETQYFGPGTRLLVL.

The chain joins TRBV15 to TRBJ1-2, with 8 nucleotides matching TRBD1. The V gene end was trimmed by 5 bases and the J gene end by 8 bases; junction bases not matched to a gene: 7. The CDR3 is 13 residues long. Germline V lookup: CDR1 LNHNV, CDR2 YYDKDF (reference sequence). CDR3 protein: CATSPDRGRGYTF. The CDR3 coding sequence is TGTGCCACCAGCCCCGACAGGGGTAGGGGCTACACCTTC.

This clone was seen a single time. This chain uses TRBV7-9 with TRBJ1-4; D unresolved. There are 16 residues in the CDR3. Trimming cost V 1 base and J 0 bases, with 9 bases left between them. From germline, CDR1 is SEHNR and CDR2 FQNEAQ (reference sequence). CDR3 protein: CASSLVNSPTNEKLFF. The CDR3 DNA follows: TGTGCCAGCAGCTTAGTCAACTCCCCAACTAATGAAAAACTGTTTTTT. Using reference TRBV7-9 and TRBJ1-4 for the parts outside the CDR3, the full variable domain is DTGVSQNPRHKITKRGQNVTFRCDPISEHNRLYWYRQTLGQGPEFLTYFQNEAQLEKSRLLSDRFSAERPKGSFSTLEIQRTEQGDSAMYLCASSLVNSPTNEKLFFGSGTQLSVL.

This chain uses TRBV29-1 with TRBJ2-3; D gene ambiguous. Germline lookup yields CDR1 SQVTM and CDR2 ANQGSEA. The CDR3 covers 13 residues. Between the trimmed V and J ends, which lost 4 bases and 0 bases, there was a span of 8 bases. The DNA of the CDR3 is TGCAGCGTTGCCACAATTAGCACAGATACGCAGTATTTT. Its protein is CSVATISTDTQYF.

The chain recombines TRBV5-1 with TRBJ2-3; TRBD1 matches at 8 bases. CDR3 length equals 15 residues. Germline-derived CDR1 and CDR2 are SGHRS and YFSETQ. V dropped 4 bases and J dropped 11; count of bases not matched to a gene: 15. In DNA form, the CDR3 reads TGCGCCAGCAGCAGTGGAGCCCGACAGGGGCCGGGGCAGTATTTT. Translating gives CASSSGARQGPGQYF.

The rearrangement links TRBV19 to TRBJ2-2; 8 bases fit TRBD2. J gave up 4 bases and V 5 bases, and 9 bases lay outside the gene matches. Germline V gene lookup returns CDR1 LNHDA and CDR2 SQIVND (reference sequence). The CDR3 length is 16 residues. The CDR3 DNA reads as TGTGCCAGTAGTCCGACAGCGGGGGTGCGCACCGGGGAGCTGTTTTTT. Its protein is CASSPTAGVRTGELFF.

V is TRBV7-3 and J is TRBJ1-2, with D possibly matching TRBD1 (5 bases). CDR1 SGHTA and CDR2 FQGTGA come from the germline V gene. The CDR3 length is 14 residues. Trimming stripped 3 bases from V and 1 base from J, with 9 bases between. In nucleotides, the CDR3 is TGTGCCAGCAGCTTTGGCAGGGATAACTATGGCTACACCTTC. It translates to CASSFGRDNYGYTF.

CDR3 protein: CASINRGSYNSPLHF. The CDR3 DNA sequence: TGTGCCAGCATAAACAGGGGCTCCTATAATTCACCCCTCCACTTT. The chain recombines TRBV2 with TRBJ1-6; 7 bases align to TRBD1. Trimming cost V 7 bases and J 0 bases; bases outside gene matches: 3. Germline CDR1 and CDR2: SNHLY and FYNNEI. This CDR3 is built from 15 residues.

The chain uses TRBV19 and TRBJ2-1; possible D gene TRBD1, 6 bases. This CDR3 contains 13 residues. The germline V and J ends were trimmed by 5 bases and 7 bases, with 12 bases remaining between them. The germline V gene encodes CDR1 LNHDA and CDR2 SQIVND (reference sequence). In DNA form, the CDR3 reads TGTGCCAGTAGTTCCCGACAGGAAAATGAGCAGTTCTTC. Amino acids: CASSSRQENEQFF.

This clone was observed a single time. The J gene is TRBJ1-6, the V gene TRBV15; 8 nucleotides align to TRBD1. The CDR3 totals 16 residues. V was clipped by 3 bases and J by 9 bases; unmatched bases: 10. Looked up from germline, CDR1 is LNHNV and CDR2 is YYDKDF (reference sequence). The CDR3 DNA sequence: TGTGCCACCAGCAGTGCGACAGGGGCCACCGGTTCACCCCTCCACTTT. Amino acid sequence: CATSSATGATGSPLHF. Together with reference TRBV15 and TRBJ1-6, the CDR3 gives the full variable domain: DAMVIQNPRYQVTQFGKPVTLSCSQTLNHNVMYWYQQKSSQAPKLLFHYYDKDFNNEADTPDNFQSRRPNTSFCFLDIRSPGLGDTAMYLCATSSATGATGSPLHFGNGTRLTVT.

The CDR3 nucleotides read TGTGCCAGCAGCTTAGTCGTTTGGCGGGGGCGATACAATGAGCAGTTCTTC. The encoded protein is CASSLVVWRGRYNEQFF. The rearrangement links TRBV7-9 to TRBJ2-1, with D possibly TRBD2 on 7 matching bases. Germline V CDR1 and CDR2: SEHNR, FQNEAQ (reference sequence). V was trimmed by 1 base and J by 4 bases, leaving 17 bases between them. CDR3 length: 17 residues. Full variable domain (remainder filled in from reference TRBV7-9 and TRBJ2-1): DTGVSQNPRHKITKRGQNVTFRCDPISEHNRLYWYRQTLGQGPEFLTYFQNEAQLEKSRLLSDRFSAERPKGSFSTLEIQRTEQGDSAMYLCASSLVVWRGRYNEQFFGPGTRLTVL.

The gene calls are TRBV5-8 and TRBJ2-1; perhaps TRBD2 as D (5 bases). The germline V and J ends were trimmed by 4 bases and 2 bases, with 16 bases remaining between them. CDR3 length equals 16 residues. Germline lookup yields CDR1 SGHTS and CDR2 YDEGEE. DNA of the CDR3: TGTGCCAGCAGCGGGCGCGGGTCTGGGCCCTACAATGAGCAGTTCTTC. Protein: CASSGRGSGPYNEQFF.

This chain joins TRBV3-1 (or the pseudogene TRBV3-2) and TRBJ1-2, with a weak D call TRBD1 (6 bases). The germline V and J ends were trimmed by 0 bases and 1 base, with 15 bases remaining between them. This CDR3 has 17 amino acids. Looked up from germline, CDR1 is LGHDT and CDR2 is YNNKEL (reference sequence). The CDR3 sequence is CASSQEALWDINYGYTF. The DNA of the CDR3 is TGTGCCAGCAGCCAAGAGGCGCTGTGGGACATTAACTATGGCTACACCTTC.

The V and J genes are TRBV7-6 and TRBJ1-5; 7 bases line up with TRBD1. Looked up from germline, CDR1 is SGHVS and CDR2 is FNYEAQ. V shed 7 bases, J shed 7 bases, and the junction held 10 bases outside the gene matches. The CDR3 is 14 residues long. Here the CDR3 DNA reads TGTGCCAGCACGGGGATCAAGGGGGCCCAGCCCCAGCATTTT. Translation: CASTGIKGAQPQHF.

This clone was found a few times. The chain couples TRBV3-1 (or the pseudogene TRBV3-2) to TRBJ1-5; unclear D gene. The CDR3 has 14 residues. Germline-derived CDR1 and CDR2 are LGHDT and YNNKEL (reference sequence). Trimming left V 0 bases short and J 4 bases short, with 7 bases between. The CDR3 protein is CASSQDAGNQPQHF. The CDR3 region has the DNA TGTGCCAGCAGCCAAGATGCGGGGAATCAGCCCCAGCATTTT.

This clone was seen once. The chain links TRBV30 to TRBJ1-4; D remains unclear. The germline V gene encodes CDR1 GTSNPN and CDR2 SVGIG (reference sequence). This CDR3 spans 15 amino acids. V was trimmed by 0 bases and J by 4 bases, leaving 12 bases between them. In DNA, the CDR3 is TGTGCCTGGAGTGTACCTCGGGTCGGTAATGAAAAACTGTTTTTT. The encoded protein is CAWSVPRVGNEKLFF.

The chain is built from TRBV5-1 and TRBJ1-4; 9 bases line up with TRBD1. Trimming at V came to 4 bases and at J to 8 bases, leaving 9 bases not matched to a gene. The CDR3 totals 15 residues. CDR1 SGHRS and CDR2 YFSETQ come from the germline V gene. CDR3: CASSPDRGSVEKLFF. In nucleotides, the CDR3 is TGCGCCAGCAGCCCGGACAGGGGAAGCGTCGAAAAACTGTTTTTT.

This clone was detected a few times. The chain uses TRBV6-2 or TRBV6-3 and TRBJ2-7, with a weak D call TRBD1 (6 bases). Trimming pared 2 bases from V and 3 bases from J, leaving 14 bases between. The CDR3 has 15 residues. CDR1 MNHEY and CDR2 SVGEGT come from the germline V gene. The CDR3 DNA follows: TGTGCCAGCAGTTACCCCGCAGGGGAGAACTACGAGCAGTACTTC. Translating it yields CASSYPAGENYEQYF.

The J gene is TRBJ2-3, the V gene TRBV10-2; TRBD1 matches 7 bases. The CDR3 is 17 residues long. Looked up from germline, CDR1 is WSHSY and CDR2 is SAAADI. With V trimmed by 5 bases and J by 2 bases, 13 bases remained unmatched. CDR3 region: CASSPLRDRKSTDTQYF. The CDR3 DNA is TGCGCCAGCAGTCCCCTTCGGGACAGAAAATCCACAGATACGCAGTATTTT.

The rearrangement joins TRBV2 to TRBJ2-2; tentatively, D is TRBD2 (5 bases). Trimming left V 3 bases short and J 6 bases short, with 8 bases between. Germline values: CDR1 SNHLY, CDR2 FYNNEI. This CDR3 is built from 13 residues. Here the CDR3 reads CASSDGLAGELFF. In DNA form, the CDR3 reads TGTGCCAGCAGTGATGGACTTGCCGGGGAGCTGTTTTTT.

This clone was recorded once. The chain recombines TRBV19 with TRBJ1-1; perhaps TRBD1 as D (6 bases). Per germline, CDR1 LNHDA and CDR2 SQIVND (reference sequence). Trimming left V 5 bases short and J 7 bases short, with 17 bases between. The CDR3 is 14 residues long. The CDR3 DNA sequence: TGTGCCAGTAGTCTTTCGAGGACAGCGAATGAAGCTTTCTTT. It is translated as CASSLSRTANEAFF.

The J gene is TRBJ2-1, the V gene TRBV12-3 or TRBV12-4; a possible D gene is TRBD2 (5 bases). The CDR3 extends over 13 amino acids. The V end was cut by 6 bases, the J end by 9 bases, with 15 bases between. CDR3 region: CASSLLPGSEQFF. The CDR3 DNA sequence: TGTGCCAGCAGCCTCCTTCCGGGGTCTGAGCAGTTCTTC.

On this clone itself: The same CDR3 is also encoded by other DNA sequences in this sample. The chain combines TRBV6-2 or TRBV6-3 with TRBJ1-1; weak D call: TRBD1 (5 bases). Germline V gives CDR1 MNHEY, CDR2 SVGEGT. The CDR3 loop spans 11 amino acids. V lost 4 bases and J lost 6, with 6 bases in between. The CDR3 coding sequence is TGTGCCAGCAGTTCGGGGGCTGAAGCTTTCTTT. Its translation is CASSSGAEAFF.